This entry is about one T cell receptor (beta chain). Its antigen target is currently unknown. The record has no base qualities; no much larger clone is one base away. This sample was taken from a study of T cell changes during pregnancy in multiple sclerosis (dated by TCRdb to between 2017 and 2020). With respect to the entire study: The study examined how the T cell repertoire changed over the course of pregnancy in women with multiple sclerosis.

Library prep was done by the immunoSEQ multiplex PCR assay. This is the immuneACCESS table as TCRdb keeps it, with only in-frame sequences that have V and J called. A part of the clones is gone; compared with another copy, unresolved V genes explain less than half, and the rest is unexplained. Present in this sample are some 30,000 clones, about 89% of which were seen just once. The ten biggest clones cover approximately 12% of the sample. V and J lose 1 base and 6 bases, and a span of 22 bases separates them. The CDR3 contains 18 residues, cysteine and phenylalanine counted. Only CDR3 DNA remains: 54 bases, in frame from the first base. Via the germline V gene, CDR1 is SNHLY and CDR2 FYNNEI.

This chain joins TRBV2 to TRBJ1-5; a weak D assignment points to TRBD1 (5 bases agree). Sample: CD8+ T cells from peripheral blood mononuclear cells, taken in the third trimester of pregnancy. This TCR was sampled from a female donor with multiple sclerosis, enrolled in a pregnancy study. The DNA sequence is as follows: TGTGCCAGCAGTGAAGAAGGAGGGACGCACACGGCCGGTCAGCCCCAGCATTTT. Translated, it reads CASSEEGGTHTAGQPQHF.